Below are 15 T cell receptor beta chains sequenced from a single sample in a study of cytomegalovirus exposure and HLA in healthy donors. 13 Jbeta primers and 60 Vbeta primers were used for the PCR. The method was immunoSEQ multiplex PCR; TCRdb's version includes in-frame clones alone and lacks a portion of them. The table lists approximately 220,000 clones, more than 75% of them singletons, with about 6% in the top ten. The sequenced sample consisted of PBMCs. The receptors shown here come from a man aged 35 to 55 in good health and CMV-seropositive.

The chain employs TRBV9 and TRBJ2-5; 8 bases fit TRBD1. Germline CDR1 reads SGDLS; CDR2 reads YYNGEE. J was trimmed by 3 bases and V by 0 bases; bases with no gene match: 4. The CDR3 extends over 15 amino acids. CDR3 amino acids: CASSVGTGRKETQYF. CDR3 DNA sequence: TGTGCCAGCAGCGTAGGGACAGGGAGAAAAGAGACCCAGTACTTC.

The chain recombines TRBV6-5 with TRBJ1-2; the match to TRBD1 covers 7 bases. The CDR3 is 15 residues long. V trimming: 0 bases; J trimming: 6 bases; junction bases outside the gene matches: 7. Germline V gene data show CDR1 as MNHEY and CDR2 as SVGAGI. Here the CDR3 reads CASSYSNRQGDGYTF. Written as DNA, the CDR3 is TGTGCCAGCAGTTACTCGAATCGACAGGGAGATGGCTACACCTTC.

The V and J genes are TRBV5-6 and TRBJ2-7; TRBD1 matches at 9 bases. Germline V gene data show CDR1 as SGHDT and CDR2 as YYEEEE. The CDR3 is 18 residues long. CDR3 in amino acids: CASSLVGTGLKFSYEQYV. For the CDR3, the DNA is TGTGCCAGCAGTTTGGTTGGGACAGGGCTAAAATTCTCCTACGAGCAGTACGTC.

The CDR3 bases are TGTGCCAGCAGCCCCACCCGGGACAGCTACGAGCAGTACTTC. Translation: CASSPTRDSYEQYF. The chain couples TRBV7-3 to TRBJ2-7; TRBD1 matches at 7 bases. V dropped 5 bases and J dropped 3; count of bases not matched to a gene: 7. Germline V gene lookup returns CDR1 SGHTA and CDR2 FQGTGA. The CDR3 runs 14 residues.

The V and J genes are TRBV13 and TRBJ2-2, with a tentative D call TRBD1 (6 bases). Trimming removed 1 base at V and 7 bases at J, with 16 bases between. The CDR3 totals 16 residues. CDR1 is PRHDT, CDR2 FYEKMQ, per germline (reference sequence). As DNA, the CDR3 is TGTGCCAGCAGCTTAGCCAAAATGGGGGCTAGCGGGGAGCTGTTTTTT. This encodes CASSLAKMGASGELFF.

The rearrangement links TRBV25-1 to TRBJ1-1; 9 nucleotides agree with TRBD1. This CDR3 spans 13 amino acids. Per germline, CDR1 MGHDK and CDR2 SYGVNS. Losses at the gene ends were 2 bases for V and 10 bases for J; bases not matched to a gene: 5. This chain's CDR3 is CASSERDRASAFF. The CDR3, as DNA: TGTGCCAGCAGTGAACGGGACAGGGCCTCAGCTTTCTTT.

The rearrangement links TRBV25-1 to TRBJ2-5, with 10 bases lining up with TRBD1. The CDR3 sequence is 15 residues long. The germline CDR1 and CDR2 sequences are MGHDK and SYGVNS. V lost 3 bases to trimming and J lost 2 bases; unmatched junction nucleotides: 3. As DNA, the CDR3 is TGTGCCAGCAGTGATAAGGGACAGGGGCAAGAGACCCAGTACTTC. As protein: CASSDKGQGQETQYF.

The rearrangement links TRBV4-1 to TRBJ2-7; 9 bases agree with TRBD1. CDR1 is MGHRA, CDR2 YSYEKL, per germline. J lost 3 bases, V lost 4 bases, and 4 bases had no gene match. The CDR3 extends over 14 amino acids. CDR3 sequence: CASSRTGDFYEQYF. CDR3 DNA: TGCGCCAGCAGCCGGACAGGGGACTTCTACGAGCAGTACTTC.

The chain uses TRBV19 and TRBJ2-3, with D maybe TRBD2 (6 bases). Germline V CDR1 and CDR2: LNHDA, SQIVND (reference sequence). The CDR3 is 15 residues long. The V end lost 6 bases, the J end lost 0 bases, and 13 bases lay between the germline ends. The CDR3 DNA reads as TGTGCCAGTAGGGTGAGGCGGGGAAGCACAGATACGCAGTATTTT. Its protein is CASRVRRGSTDTQYF.

As regards this clone: One junction end does not reproduce the germline sequence, and a read error may be involved. The V call is TRBV5-1, the J call TRBJ2-1; tentative D call: TRBD1 (6 bases). CDR1 SGHRS and CDR2 YFSETQ come from the germline V gene. This CDR3 contains 17 residues. In nucleotides, the CDR3 is TGCGCCAGCACCTTGACCGGTTGGGACAACTCCTACAATGAGCAGTTCTTC. This sequence encodes CASTLTGWDNSYNEQFF.

This clone occurred once. The chain is built from TRBV19 and TRBJ2-1, with 13 bases that match TRBD2. CDR3 size: 14 residues. V dropped 3 bases and J dropped 12; count of bases not matched to a gene: 5. The germline CDR1 and CDR2 sequences are LNHDA and SQIVND (reference sequence). The CDR3 loop reads CASSMELAGGRQFF. CDR3 sequence (DNA): TGTGCCAGTAGTATGGAACTAGCGGGAGGGCGGCAGTTCTTC.

V is TRBV30 and J is TRBJ2-3; D uncertain. Germline V gene lookup returns CDR1 GTSNPN and CDR2 SVGIG (reference sequence). CDR3 length: 13 amino acids. Trimming took off 2 bases at V and 2 bases at J, with 8 bases between the two ends. The CDR3 DNA follows: TGTGCCTGGAGTAGACTCACCACAGATACGCAGTATTTT. Protein sequence: CAWSRLTTDTQYF.

A few counts support this clone. The rearrangement uses TRBV6-5 and TRBJ1-2; 9 positions match TRBD1. Germline loops: CDR1 MNHEY, CDR2 SVGAGI. Unmatched junction bases numbered 8, after V lost 2 bases and J lost 4 bases. The CDR3 loop spans 16 amino acids. As DNA, the CDR3 is TGTGCCAGCAGTTACCGGATGGACAGGGGTAGCTATGGCTACACCTTC. Its translation: CASSYRMDRGSYGYTF.

This clone has just a few counts. The chain has TRBV5-1 and TRBJ1-1; D gene unclear. Trimming took off 6 bases at V and 0 bases at J, with 6 bases between the two ends. The CDR3 extends over 12 amino acids. The germline V gene has CDR1 SGHRS and CDR2 YFSETQ. This chain's CDR3 is CASTGLNTEAFF. CDR3 bases: TGCGCCAGCACGGGGTTGAACACTGAAGCTTTCTTT.

The rearrangement links TRBV11-2 to TRBJ2-7, with 14 bases identical to TRBD2. Germline loops: CDR1 SGHAT, CDR2 FQNNGV. This CDR3 contains 17 residues. After removal of 5 bases from V and 1 base from J, the junction contained 7 bases not matched to a gene. CDR3 in DNA: TGTGCCAGCAGCCCTACGGGACTAGCGGGAGTTTCCTACGAGCAGTACTTC. This sequence encodes CASSPTGLAGVSYEQYF.